This is a list of T cell receptor beta chains from one sample in a study of cytomegalovirus exposure and HLA in healthy donors. Some clones are missing from TCRdb's copy, which holds only in-frame ones; the method was immunoSEQ multiplex PCR. The repertoire holds about 160,000 clones, with approximately 88% as singletons. Sequencing was carried out using PBMCs. Receptors were obtained from a boy aged 2-9 years in good health and CMV-seronegative. Both conserved end residues are part of each CDR3. The order of the fields is J gene, V gene, clone size, D gene, CDR3 DNA, CDR3 protein. A D gene is named only where the DNA matches it firmly. Expanded clones are given a class, and other clones once, few, many or no size at all.

>TRBJ2-7|TRBV7-9|NA|TRBD2
TGTGCCAGCAGCTTAGCTGGCGGGAGCTCTTACGAGCAGTACTTC
CASSLAGGSSYEQYF
>TRBJ2-5|TRBV5-1|NA|TRBD2
TGCGCCAGCAGCTTGCAAGCGGGGCAAGAGACCCAGTACTTC
CASSLQAGQETQYF
>TRBJ2-1|TRBV28|NA|TRBD1
TGTGCCAGCAGTCCCCCTCGGACAGGCTTTTTCTCCTACAATGAGCAGTTCTTC
CASSPPRTGFFSYNEQFF
>TRBJ1-6|TRBV6-5|NA|NA
TGTGCCAGCAGTCTGGAGGAGAGGAATTCACCCCTCCACTTT
CASSLEERNSPLHF
>TRBJ2-3|TRBV28|NA|NA
TGTGCCAGCGGCCGGACAGGCACAGATACGCAGTATTTT
CASGRTGTDTQYF
>TRBJ1-2|TRBV30|NA|NA
TGTGCCTGGAGTCTTGAGGCAGCTAACTATGGCTACACCTTC
CAWSLEAANYGYTF
>TRBJ2-1|TRBV5-6|NA|TRBD2
TGTGCCAGCAGCCTAGATCCGGGACTATTTTATGGAATCTACAATGAGCAGTTCTTC
CASSLDPGLFYGIYNEQFF
>TRBJ2-1|TRBV6-5|NA|NA
TGTGCCAGCAGCCTAGAGACTGAGCAGTTCTTC
CASSLETEQFF
>TRBJ2-2|TRBV7-8|NA|NA
TGTGCCAGCAGCTTAGCGCTAATGATCACCGGGGAGCTGTTTTTT
CASSLALMITGELFF
>TRBJ1-1|TRBV28|NA|NA
TGTGCCAGCAGGTTTTTAGTTGAAGCTTTCTTT
CASRFLVEAFF
>TRBJ1-2|TRBV10-2|NA|NA
TGCGCCAGCACCCTTGGCTACACCTTC
CASTLGYTF
>TRBJ2-7|TRBV2|once|TRBD1
TGTGCCAGCAGGCGAGTGGGACAGGGGGCCAACGAGCAGTACTTC
CASRRVGQGANEQYF
>TRBJ1-1|TRBV14|NA|NA
TGTGCCAGCAGCCATACCAGGAACACTGAAGCTTTCTTT
CASSHTRNTEAFF
>TRBJ1-2|TRBV27|few|TRBD1
TGTGCCAGCAGTTTATCAGGGGGTGGACAGGGGCACTATGGCTACACCTTC
CASSLSGGGQGHYGYTF
>TRBJ2-1|TRBV6-5|NA|TRBD2
TGTGCCAGCAGTTACTCGAATTGGGGGACTAGCGGTGAGCAGTTCTTC
CASSYSNWGTSGEQFF
>TRBJ1-2|TRBV11-1|NA|NA
TGTGCCAGCAGCCATGGACTTCATGGCTACACCTTC
CASSHGLHGYTF
>TRBJ2-7|TRBV21-1|NA|NA
TGTGCCAGCAGCAAACTCACCGGGACAGGGAACCAGCAGTACTTC
CASSKLTGTGNQQYF
>TRBJ1-1|TRBV5-1|NA|TRBD1
TGCGCCACCCACAAAGGGGGCTTTGACACTGAAGCTTTCTTT
CATHKGGFDTEAFF
>TRBJ2-7|TRBV9|NA|TRBD1
TGTGCCAGCAGCGGACGGGACAGCCTCTACGAGCAGTACTTC
CASSGRDSLYEQYF
>TRBJ1-5|TRBV10-2|few|NA
TGCGCCAGCAGTGAGTCCGGGGCAGGGGAACAGCCCCAGCATTTT
CASSESGAGEQPQHF
>TRBJ2-6|TRBV19|once|TRBD1
TGTGCCAGTAGTATTGACAGGGGAAGGATGGGCTCTGGGGCCAACGTCCTGACTTTC
CASSIDRGRMGSGANVLTF
>TRBJ2-5|TRBV6-5|NA|TRBD1
TGTGCCAGCAGTGGCGGGACAGGGGGCCAAGAGACCCAGTACTTC
CASSGGTGGQETQYF
>TRBJ2-2|TRBV5-4|NA|TRBD2
TGTGCCAGCAGCCCCGGGACTAGCGGGAGCTGGTCCGGGGAGCTGTTTTTT
CASSPGTSGSWSGELFF
>TRBJ2-1|TRBV14|NA|TRBD2
TGTGCCAGCAGCCATACTAGCGGCTCCTACAATGAGCAGTTCTTC
CASSHTSGSYNEQFF
>TRBJ2-4|TRBV7-4|NA|TRBD2
TGTGCCAGCAGCCTCCTAGCGGGAGGGCCACTCAAAAACATTCAGTACTTC
CASSLLAGGPLKNIQYF
>TRBJ1-3|TRBV4-1|few|TRBD1
TGCGCCAGCAGCCCGCAGGGGGACGGAAACACCATATATTTT
CASSPQGDGNTIYF
>TRBJ1-1|TRBV4-1|NA|TRBD1
TGCGCCAGTAGCCTCACCGGACAGGAATCTTTCTTT
CASSLTGQESFF
>TRBJ2-7|TRBV5-1|few|NA
TGCGCCAGCAGCTTGCACAGCTCCTACGAGCAGTACTTC
CASSLHSSYEQYF
>TRBJ1-3|TRBV12-5|NA|TRBD1
TGTGCTAGTGGTTTACGAATAGGACAGGGGGCTTCCGGAAACACCATATATTTT
CASGLRIGQGASGNTIYF
>TRBJ2-2|TRBV27|NA|TRBD2
TGTGCCAGCGGGTATATACTAGCGGGAGGGCCGACGGGCGGGGAGCTGTTTTTT
CASGYILAGGPTGGELFF
>TRBJ1-1|TRBV5-4|NA|TRBD1
TGTGCCAGCAGCAGTGGGGACAGGGGGCGGGCTGAAGCTTTCTTT
CASSSGDRGRAEAFF
>TRBJ2-4|TRBV4-2|once|TRBD2
TGTGCCAGCAGCCAAGATGTTCGGCTAGCGGGAGGCAAAAACATTCAGTACTTC
CASSQDVRLAGGKNIQYF
>TRBJ2-3|TRBV5-1|NA|TRBD1
TGCGCCAGCAGCTTAACAGGGGGCCTATACACTAGCACAGATACGCAGTATTTT
CASSLTGGLYTSTDTQYF
>TRBJ1-2|TRBV7-9|NA|NA
TGTGCCAGCAGCGGCGGGGAGGGCTATGGCTACACCTTC
CASSGGEGYGYTF
>TRBJ1-1|TRBV4-1|NA|TRBD1
TGCGCCAGCAGCCAACTAACAGGGGCCCCCATCAACACTGAAGCTTTCTTT
CASSQLTGAPINTEAFF
>TRBJ2-4|TRBV5-6|NA|TRBD1
TGTGCCAGCAGCTCAGTGACAGGGGGGGACATTCAGTACTTC
CASSSVTGGDIQYF
>TRBJ2-7|TRBV2|NA|TRBD2
TGTGCCAGCAGACCCGGACTAGCGGGAACCTACGAGCAGTACTTC
CASRPGLAGTYEQYF
>TRBJ2-5|TRBV27|NA|TRBD2
TGTGCCAGCAGTTCAACCCGGGACTACCGAGGAGAGACCCAGTACTTC
CASSSTRDYRGETQYF
>TRBJ1-2|TRBV19|NA|NA
TGTGCCAGTAGTGCGGGGCATGGCTACACCTTC
CASSAGHGYTF
>TRBJ1-5|TRBV19|NA|TRBD1
TGTGCCAGTAGCCGCTACGGACAGGGAAATAGCAATCAGCCCCAGCATTTT
CASSRYGQGNSNQPQHF
>TRBJ1-1|TRBV5-4|NA|TRBD1
TGTGCCAGCACCTTATCAGGGGGCGACACTGAAGCTTTCTTT
CASTLSGGDTEAFF
>TRBJ2-6|TRBV10-3|NA|TRBD1
TGTGCCATCAGTCGACAGGGGGACTCTGGGGCCAACGTCCTGACTTTC
CAISRQGDSGANVLTF
>TRBJ2-1|TRBV9|NA|NA
TGTGCCAGCAGCCCTGCTCCGGGAGCGGGCTACAATGAGCAGTTCTTC
CASSPAPGAGYNEQFF